Listed below are T cell receptor beta chains from one sample, sequenced in a study of cytomegalovirus exposure and HLA in healthy donors. Measured with immunoSEQ multiplex PCR; TCRdb has only the in-frame clones, and not every one. The data hold about 100,000 clones, with about four fifths observed a single time. Source material: PBMCs. These receptor sequences come from a woman in her 40s in good health and CMV-seronegative. CDR3s include the opening cysteine and the closing phenylalanine or tryptophan.

CASSEWGREETQYF	TRBV9	TRBJ2-5
CASAGFGNSPLHF	TRBV27	TRBJ1-6
CASSLGSTNTGELFF	TRBV5-6	TRBJ2-2
CASRSGEITDTQYF	TRBV5-1	TRBJ2-3
CASSQFQRSSYEQYF	TRBV27	TRBJ2-7
CASSLGQPNTEAFF	TRBV5-1	TRBJ1-1
CASSRGGNYGYTF	TRBV5-4	TRBJ1-2
CASSHHQAGAMTDTQYF	TRBV14	TRBJ2-3
CASSLGLAGVSTDTQYF	TRBV9	TRBJ2-3
CASSSQGFTEAFF	TRBV5-1	TRBJ1-1
CASSPGQGSYNEQFF	TRBV9	TRBJ2-1
CASPPGSSYNEQFF	TRBV7-9	TRBJ2-1
CASRRQGENTEAFF	TRBV2	TRBJ1-1
CASSQAGTHTYEQYF	TRBV2	TRBJ2-7
CSVEPGRTEAFF	TRBV29-1	TRBJ1-1
CASSLDRGSPLHF	TRBV6-5	TRBJ1-6
CASSLQGAANQPQHF	TRBV5-4	TRBJ1-5
CASSASGGFNEQFF	TRBV18	TRBJ2-1
CASRILNTEAFF	TRBV2	TRBJ1-1
CASSLSSGGPPYNEQFF	TRBV7-2	TRBJ2-1
CASSPREGNYGYTF	TRBV5-1	TRBJ1-2
CASSNGQRVNEQFF	TRBV5-4	TRBJ2-1
CASSLPTGGSDYGYTF	TRBV5-4	TRBJ1-2
CASTGDYEQYF	TRBV2	TRBJ2-7
CASRGLVDYEQYF	TRBV27	TRBJ2-7
CASSLGGGSNEQFF	TRBV5-1	TRBJ2-1
CASAKGGAPGYTF	TRBV30	TRBJ1-2
CASSPGTGHNSPLHF	TRBV7-2	TRBJ1-6
CASSFYGGMSDTQYF	TRBV5-1	TRBJ2-3
CASSSLSGGISPLHF	TRBV28	TRBJ1-6
CASSFGGTGGNQPQHF	TRBV5-1	TRBJ1-5
CASSPIVGGTDTQYF	TRBV7-6	TRBJ2-3
CASSLDLSYEQYF	TRBV7-2	TRBJ2-7
CASSSKRGETQYF	TRBV7-2	TRBJ2-5
CASSATGSSYNSPLHF	TRBV9	TRBJ1-6
CASSSKSQWTRNTEAFF	TRBV13	TRBJ1-1
CATSRDRGTYGYTF	TRBV15	TRBJ1-2
CASQRGGVETQYF	TRBV6-1	TRBJ2-5
CAWRAGVSYGYTF	TRBV30	TRBJ1-2
CASRSPRGGAYEQYF	TRBV27	TRBJ2-7
CASSPVGSGGARETQYF	TRBV18	TRBJ2-5
CASSHAGGNTIYF	TRBV11-2	TRBJ1-3
CAIRGSLGRENTGELFF	TRBV10-3	TRBJ2-2
CASSRQANTGELFF	TRBV6-5	TRBJ2-2
CASRTDRGNSPLHF	TRBV2	TRBJ1-6
CAWARQVNEKLFF	TRBV30	TRBJ1-4
CASMTGTETFNEQFF	TRBV6-1	TRBJ2-1
CASSGLAGASSYNEQFF	TRBV9	TRBJ2-1
CASISGGSRNEQFF	TRBV7-2	TRBJ2-1
CASSEEAGPYGYTF	TRBV6-4	TRBJ1-2
CASSDPGQQRGQYF	TRBV23-1	TRBJ2-7
CASSETGDQPQHF	TRBV2	TRBJ1-5
CASSLVGGAGNQPQHF	TRBV7-9	TRBJ1-5
CSSSFAGTEQYF	TRBV7-9	TRBJ2-7
CASRIREGTEAFF	TRBV6-5	TRBJ1-1